This TCR beta chain was found in a study of blood T cell repertoires in COVID-19 (dated by TCRdb to the early 2020s). For the study in its entirety: Collaborator samples came from the United States, Italy and Spain and covered acute and convalescent phases of COVID-19. The material from the prospective study consisted of cDNA or gDNA derived from T cells, B-cell-depleted T cells, or PBMCs. Nearly every sample came with metadata listing a de-identified subject ID, COVID-19 status, age in years and sex. Where HLA class I and class II types were available, the types were taken from metadata supplied by the sample provider, not from assay-based typing. A freely available public database, intended as a resource for researchers studying the immune response to SARS-CoV-2, is where the repertoires were released. Samples came from the ongoing ImmuneRACE study (first 160 participants) plus 1,254 subjects from 6 global collaborators. The dataset comprised deeply sampled blood TCRbeta repertoires from subjects exposed to, actively infected with, or recovered from COVID-19.

V is clipped by 0 bases and J by 2 bases, and the sequence between their germline boundaries is 6 bases long. Per the germline V gene, SQVTM is the CDR1 and ANQGSEA is the CDR2. From its cysteine to its phenylalanine, the CDR3 spans 13 amino acids. Only the CDR3 region is kept as DNA, spanning 39 bases read in frame from base 1. Each collaborating institution followed its own protocols to collect whole blood in K2EDTA tubes. For TCRbeta analysis, collaborator samples were shipped as frozen whole blood, as isolated PBMCs, or as DNA extracted from either sample type. Points on this clone: Its antigen has not been determined. No base qualities exist here, and no much larger clone lies one base off it.

The immunoSEQ Assay, a bias-controlled multiplex PCR, was used to amplify TCRbeta CDR3 regions from genomic DNA. The source study handled its data this way. Nucleated cell counts per sample were estimated from amplification of reference gene primers within the assay. To quantify the absolute abundance of each unique TCRbeta CDR3 rearrangement, sequence reads were collapsed and filtered. For each sample, productive Simpson clonality was calculated as the square root of Simpson's diversity index across productive rearrangements. TCRdb limited this immuneACCESS table to in-frame rearrangements with V and J called. A share of clones is missing; checked studies link under half to unresolved V genes, and the rest is unexplained. For V, J and clone size, that table is used; D and trimming come from the DNA. The sample yields 110,000 or so clones; 85% were counted once. Of the sample, more than 10% falls within the top ten clones.

Summary of the overall study and its limitations: The amount of clinical and demographic metadata varied by source and participant and was provided uncurated.

The chain employs TRBV29-1 and TRBJ2-3; a tentative D call is TRBD1 (6 bases match). Sample: peripheral blood. The sequence was collected from a human donor in a cohort sampled during active COVID-19. CDR3 sequence: CSVEEGHTDTQYF. The sequenced DNA: TGCAGCGTTGAAGAGGGACACACAGATACGCAGTATTTT.